This T cell receptor (beta chain) was identified in a study of T-cell memory formation after mild COVID-19 (dated by TCRdb to the early 2020s). For the wider study: TCR sequence clusters from the two donors were largely donor specific. Longitudinal TCRalpha and TCRbeta repertoire sequencing tracked T-cell clones expanding and contracting after mild COVID-19 in a couple of donors. Two young, previously healthy adult volunteers, one female and one male, were included in the cohort.

The full study reports these points: Some responding clones were detected in pre-infection memory, which suggested that pre-existing cross-reactive memory T cells had joined the SARS-CoV-2 response. The second-wave clones that peaked on day 37 were not confirmed to be SARS-CoV-2 specific. The study covered only a couple of mild cases, and larger cohorts including severe cases with pre-infection samples were considered necessary. Contracting CD4+ clones appeared mostly in the CM and EM memory subsets, whereas CD8+ clones were enriched in EMRA. Clones that contracted from day 15 to 85 showed balanced CD4/CD8 phenotypes, whereas a second wave of clones that expanded from day 15 to 37 leaned towards CD4+.

The data were produced on an Illumina NovaSeq 6000. Using 5'RACE with constant-segment primers, TCRalpha and TCRbeta cDNA libraries were constructed, with sample barcodes and unique molecular identifiers added in the process. RNA was extracted from every sample with Trizol reagent. The libraries were amplified in two PCR steps, and the second step added a second sample barcode and Illumina TruSeq adapters. The libraries were sequenced on an Illumina NovaSeq using 2 x 150 bp paired-end reads. The authors' pipeline ran thus. Demultiplexing of reads and collapsing into UMI-guided consensus sequences were performed with migec v1.2.7. Using mixcr v2.1.11, UMI consensuses were aligned to TRA and TRB V and J templates and then assembled into clonotypes. Clonotypes were classified as expanded or contracted when called significant by both edgeR and NoisET, with noise models trained on biological replicates. For edgeR calls, the cutoffs were a false discovery rate-adjusted p below 0.01 and a log2 fold-change threshold of 1. As an exploratory analysis of dynamics, max-normalized trajectories of the 1000 most abundant clonotypes were examined by PCA with hierarchical clustering. Separately sequenced CD4+ and CD8+ repertoires were used to assign the CD4 or CD8 phenotype of responding clones. The raw public data were reprocessed by TCRdb itself: fastp quality trimming at Q25, MiXCR clonotype calling, in-frame beta chains only. Rows merge per CDR3 protein into single entries with the most common DNA and genes. These V and J calls derive from TCRdb rather than the authors' analysis. The sample table records about 190,000 distinct CDR3 sequences; around 17% of these occur just once. The ten top clones hold around 2.4% of the sample.

Ficoll-Paque density gradient centrifugation was used to isolate PBMCs. About this clonotype itself: It has no known antigen specificity. Base qualities were left out, and no much larger clone turns up one base away.

CDR1 and CDR2 were assigned from the germline V gene (reference sequence) as SGHNT and YYREEE. Relative to germline, V is 0 bases shorter and J is 6 bases shorter, with 18 bases between their ends. The CDR3 has 16 amino acids, counting the end cysteine and phenylalanine. The read is trimmed to its CDR3 DNA, 48 bases read in frame from base 1. Sequenced material: PBMCs or a T cell subset sorted from them (not recorded which). This TCR derives from an adult woman who had mild COVID-19 (a few samples of this study predate the infection). The sample titles of this study are shuffled in the database, so cell type and time point are left out; the donor was told from shared clones. This chain is built from TRBV5-4 and TRBJ1-1; TRBD1 could be the D gene, as 5 bases match. The sequence in DNA is TGTGCCAGCAGCTTGGCGGGGGGAGGGGCAGGCGCTGAAGCTTTCTTT. Protein translation: CASSLAGGGAGAEAFF.